One TCR beta chain is described in this entry. The table lists this clone with a count of one. No cognate antigen has been identified for it. No much larger clone is present one base from it, and per-base qualities are unavailable. The data are from a study of T cell responses to AZD1222 COVID-19 vaccine (dated by TCRdb to 2020 to 2022). Notes on the research overall: AZD1222 recipients whose second dose came at about 4 weeks and those whose second dose came at about 12 weeks were combined into one group, since spike-specific TCR depth and breadth did not differ between the two schedules. Trial participants were enrolled by age into subgroups of 18-55, 56-69 and 70-plus years, and about 150, 27 and 61 TCR-sequenced participants, respectively, were included in these subgroups. A total of under 250 trial participants underwent TCR sequencing, of whom some 200 had received two doses of AZD1222 and some 25 had received two doses of the MenACWY control vaccine. Study-level results and caveats: Nearly half of unique spike-specific TCRs reportedly recognized epitopes outside regions mutated in the B.1.351 and B.1.1.7 variants. Vaccine-associated CD4 TCRs spanned the whole spike protein, with dominant responses in regions 160-218 and 743-854. After two AZD1222 doses, both the breadth and the depth of spike-specific TCRs were significantly higher than at day 0 and than in MenACWY recipients. Conclusions about previously exposed vaccinees are limited, since just six or seven AZD1222 recipients were seropositive for SARS-CoV-2 at baseline. Because no samples from the day 14 peak response were available, repertoires could be characterized only after the peak T cell response. In the small 56-69-year group, the increase in depth fell short of significance, most likely because of low power. Participants were mostly white British, with more females than males. The authors suggested clonal diversity may have been underestimated.

The sample's time point label is to be understood as: baseline before first vaccination. The vaccinee samples were drawn from two UK trials, COV001 and COV002, one of which was a single-blind randomized controlled phase 2/3 trial testing AZD1222 (ChAdOx1 nCoV-19) in healthy adults. Trial participant PBMC samples were collected at day 0 and day 28 after the second dose for TCRbeta chain sequencing. The CDR3 regions of human TCRbeta chains were analyzed by immunosequencing. As for how the authors treated the data: TCRs in the repertoires were compared against a reference library of SARS-CoV-2-specific TCRs that had been generated with the MIRA antigen-specificity platform. Breadth was defined as the fraction of unique TCRs that were SARS-CoV-2-associated. Depth was defined as the fraction of total T cells that were SARS-CoV-2-associated. Each spike-specific TCR was assigned to its reactive spike region and to a CD4 or CD8 class using the MIRA data. Log10-transformed breadth and depth values were compared by one-way ANOVA with Sidak's multiple comparisons tests. TCRdb retrieved this table from immuneACCESS and kept in-frame rearrangements only. Not all clones are present; in checked studies, unresolved V genes account for under half, and no reason is known for the remainder. The DNA gave D and trimming, while V, J and clone size come from that table. The sample data list 85,000 to 130,000 clones, and 75% to 90% of these were observed just once. The ten largest clones represent around 9% of the sample.

Looking up the germline V gene yields CDR1 MNHEY and CDR2 SVGEGT. The CDR3 contains 15 residues, cysteine and phenylalanine counted. This entry keeps only the CDR3 DNA: 45 bases, framed from base 1. Relative to germline, V is 5 bases shorter and J is 4 bases shorter, with 14 bases between their ends. The sequenced sample was peripheral blood, obtained on day 0 of AZD1222 vaccination. The source of this sequence is an adult in good health. The receptor chain draws on TRBV6-2 or TRBV6-3 and TRBJ1-4, and perhaps TRBD1 as D gene, on 6 matching bases. The CDR3 sequence is CASSVTGTSNEKLFF. The DNA reads TGTGCCAGCAGTGTGACCGGGACAAGTAATGAAAAACTGTTTTTT.